This entry features one TCR beta chain sequence. Its antigen specificity is not known. The sample holds no much larger clone one base away, and base qualities are not on file. Measured from the cysteine to the phenylalanine, the CDR3 is 15 residues long. The retained sequence is limited to the CDR3, 45 bases, with the frame set at the first base. CDR1 LNHDA and CDR2 SQIVND were looked up in the germline V gene (reference sequence). V is clipped by 1 base and J by 7 bases, and the sequence between their germline boundaries is 14 bases long. This record belongs to a study of T cell responses to AZD1222 COVID-19 vaccine (dated by TCRdb to about 2021). Broadly, across the study: Because spike-specific TCR depth and breadth did not differ between the two schedules, AZD1222 recipients who got a second dose at roughly 4 weeks were pooled with those who got a second dose at roughly 12 weeks. Enrollment into the trials was organized by age into subgroups of 18-55, 56-69 and 70-plus years, and those subgroups contained roughly 150, 30 and 60 TCR-sequenced participants, respectively. TCR sequencing covered 233 trial participants: 200 to 220 given two doses of AZD1222 and around 26 given two doses of MenACWY control vaccine. What the study reported, not specific to this receptor: Participants were mostly white British, with more females than males. The authors suggested clonal diversity may have been underestimated. Because no day 14 peak-response samples were available, the repertoires could be characterized only after the peak T cell response. Nearly half of unique spike-specific TCRs reportedly recognized epitopes outside regions mutated in the B.1.351 and B.1.1.7 variants. The 56-69-year group was small, and its depth increase did not reach significance, likely because of low power. Conclusions about previously exposed vaccinees were limited because only a handful of AZD1222 recipients were SARS-CoV-2 seropositive at baseline. The vaccine-associated CD4 TCRs covered the entire spike protein, and the dominant responses fell in regions 160-218 and 743-854. After two AZD1222 doses, spike-specific TCR breadth and depth were significantly higher than at day 0 and than in MenACWY recipients.

The CDR3 regions of human TCRbeta chains were analyzed by immunosequencing. As for the original processing: Repertoire TCRs were matched against a reference library of SARS-CoV-2-specific TCRs generated with the MIRA antigen-specificity platform. Breadth was defined as the fraction of unique TCRs that were SARS-CoV-2-associated. Depth was defined as the fraction of total T cells that were SARS-CoV-2-associated. Using the MIRA data, each spike-specific TCR was mapped to the spike region that the TCR reacts to and placed in a CD4 or CD8 class. Log10-transformed breadth and depth values were compared by one-way ANOVA with Sidak's multiple comparisons tests. TCRdb's version of the immuneACCESS table is confined to in-frame rearrangements and falls short of the full clone set. An unresolved V gene accounts for under half of the shortfall where checked; the remainder is of unknown origin. The V and J calls and clone size were taken over from that table, and D and trimming were inferred from the DNA. The sample table contains 95,000 to 130,000 clones; only one count was recorded for 88% of them. The ten largest clones add up to approximately 9.6% of the sample.

The label giving this sample's time point can be read as: baseline before first vaccination. Samples from vaccinated people were obtained from the UK trials COV001 and COV002, which included a single-blind randomized controlled phase 2/3 trial of AZD1222 (ChAdOx1 nCoV-19) in healthy adults. For TCRbeta chain sequencing, PBMC samples were collected from trial participants at day 0 and at day 28 after the second dose. Here the sequenced sample was peripheral blood, taken on day 0 of AZD1222 vaccination. The TCR comes from an adult in good health. The chain is assembled from TRBV19 and TRBJ1-3; the D gene is perhaps TRBD1, on 5 matching bases. The CDR3 region: CASSIGDLRGNTIYF. The DNA sequence is TGTGCCAGTAGTATAGGGGACCTTCGGGGGAACACCATATATTTT.